This TCR beta chain was observed in a study of cytomegalovirus exposure and HLA in healthy donors. Across the study: HLA-typed donors contributed approximately 92 million unique TCRs, which were held in an early data release. General observations from the study: Diagnosis of cytomegalovirus status made by the classifier reportedly showed high specificity and sensitivity. Across donors, presence/absence analyses took sequencing depth to be roughly uniform.

With 60 Vbeta and 13 Jbeta primers, the PCR was carried out. Sequencing was performed with immunoSEQ multiplex PCR; in TCRdb, only in-frame clones are kept and a portion is missing. This table holds 150,000 or so clones, around 79% found once. Germline CDR1 is LNHDA and CDR2 is SQIVND (reference sequence). This CDR3 comprises 13 residues. Trimming cost V 1 base and J 6 bases, with 8 bases left between them. Regarding this clone: Its specificity is unknown.

The V call is TRBV19, the J call TRBJ2-3, with D possibly TRBD1 on 5 matching bases. This clonotype was obtained from a man between 25 and 39 years old in good health and CMV-seropositive. Input material: PBMCs. The CDR3 bases are TGTGCCAGTAGTATAGGGGGCCGGGATACGCAGTATTTT. It codes for CASSIGGRDTQYF.